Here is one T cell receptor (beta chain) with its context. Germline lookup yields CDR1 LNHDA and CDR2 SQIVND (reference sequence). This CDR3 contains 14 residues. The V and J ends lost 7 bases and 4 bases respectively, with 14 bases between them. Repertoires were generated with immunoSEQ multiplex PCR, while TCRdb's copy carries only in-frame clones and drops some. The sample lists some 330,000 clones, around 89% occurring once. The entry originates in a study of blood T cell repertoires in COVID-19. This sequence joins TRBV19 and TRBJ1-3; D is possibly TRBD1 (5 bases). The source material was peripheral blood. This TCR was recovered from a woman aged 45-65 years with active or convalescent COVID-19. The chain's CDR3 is CASTMRGYGNTIYF. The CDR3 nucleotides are TGTGCCAGTACCATGCGGGGGTACGGAAACACCATATATTTT.